The 24 T cell receptor beta chains presented below share a single source sample, sequenced in a study of OX40 agonist ivuxolimab in advanced cancers. The method was immunoSEQ multiplex PCR; TCRdb's version includes in-frame clones alone and lacks a portion of them. The data hold tens of thousands of clones, with nearly 90% observed a single time. The sample was CD4+ or CD8+ T cells sorted from blood, taken in a trial of the OX40 agonist ivuxolimab. All receptors come from an adult with an advanced solid tumor such as melanoma, head and neck, liver or kidney cancer.

The J gene is TRBJ1-2, the V gene TRBV6-5, with D perhaps TRBD1 (5 bases). The CDR3 contains 15 residues. Germline V gives CDR1 MNHEY, CDR2 SVGAGI. Trimming left V 1 base short and J 1 base short, with 10 bases between. The CDR3 coding sequence is TGTGCCAGCAGTTACTTCGGGACGGATAACTATGGCTACACCTTC. Its translation is CASSYFGTDNYGYTF.

The chain employs TRBV11-2 and TRBJ1-4; no clear D gene. CDR1 is SGHAT, CDR2 FQNNGV, per germline. The CDR3 is 18 residues long. V was pared by 7 bases and J by 6 bases, with 27 bases between. The CDR3 DNA is TGTGCCAGCAACTTCCCAGCCGGGCCCTTTTTGAGGGATGAAAAACTGTTTTTT. It encodes CASNFPAGPFLRDEKLFF.

Note on this clone: This sample also contains other DNA sequences that code for the same CDR3. The chain links TRBV6-5 to TRBJ2-1, with 10 bases that match TRBD1. The V gene's germline CDR1 is MNHEY and CDR2 SVGAGI. Trimming took 1 base from V and 4 from J; bases not matched to a gene: 1. This CDR3 spans 15 amino acids. CDR3 in amino acids: CASSYLGQGYNEQFF. In DNA, the CDR3 is TGTGCCAGCAGTTACTTGGGACAGGGGTACAATGAGCAGTTCTTC.

The chain is built from TRBV4-1 and TRBJ1-1; D gene unclear. V was trimmed by 0 bases and J by 0 bases, leaving 17 bases between them. Germline CDR1 and CDR2: MGHRA and YSYEKL. This CDR3 spans 18 amino acids. This CDR3 is CASSQEAGNPLLNTEAFF. CDR3 in DNA: TGCGCCAGCAGCCAAGAGGCAGGAAATCCCCTTCTGAACACTGAAGCTTTCTTT.

CDR3 sequence (DNA): TGCGCCAGCAGCCGGGACACCTCCTACAATGAGCAGTTCTTC. It encodes CASSRDTSYNEQFF. The chain employs TRBV4-3 and TRBJ2-1; the D gene is possibly TRBD1 (6 bases). Per germline, CDR1 LGHNA and CDR2 YSLEER. Trimming took off 4 bases at V and 0 bases at J, with 7 bases between the two ends. CDR3 length equals 14 residues.

The chain employs TRBV13 and TRBJ1-5; D not resolved. Trimming cost V 3 bases and J 1 base, with 4 bases left between them. The germline V gene encodes CDR1 PRHDT and CDR2 FYEKMQ (reference sequence). The CDR3 contains 13 residues. The CDR3 here is CASSLGSNQPQHF. The CDR3 DNA sequence: TGTGCCAGCAGCTTGGGGAGCAATCAGCCCCAGCATTTT.

The chain carries TRBV4-1 and TRBJ1-3; D is possibly TRBD1 (6 bases). With 1 base removed from V and 4 bases from J, the gap between germline ends came to 11 bases. The CDR3 spans 15 residues. Per the germline V gene, CDR1 is MGHRA and CDR2 is YSYEKL. Here the CDR3 DNA reads TGCGCCAGCAGCCAAGTTGGGACACCAGGAAACACCATATATTTT. Translation: CASSQVGTPGNTIYF.

Concerning this clone: Other DNA sequences from this sample encode an identical CDR3 as well. V gene TRBV11-3 combines with J gene TRBJ2-3, with D hard to call. Germline assignment: CDR1 SGHNT and CDR2 YENEEA. V was shortened by 2 bases and J by 3 bases, with 6 bases between the two germline ends. The length of the CDR3 is 13 residues. The CDR3 coding sequence is TGTGCCAGCAGCTTATGGGGAACAGATACGCAGTATTTT. Protein: CASSLWGTDTQYF.

The V and J genes are TRBV5-6 and TRBJ1-4, with unresolved D. Germline V gene data show CDR1 as SGHDT and CDR2 as YYEEEE. This CDR3 is 15 amino acids long. The V end lost 4 bases, the J end lost 5 bases, and 15 bases lay between the germline ends. CDR3 in DNA: TGTGCCAGCAGCCAGAGCGAGGCCCTAAATGAAAAACTGTTTTTT. Its translation: CASSQSEALNEKLFF.

This sequence joins TRBV27 and TRBJ2-1, with 8 bases fitting TRBD2. The CDR3 totals 15 residues. V shed 5 bases, J shed 0 bases, and the junction held 3 bases outside the gene matches. The germline CDR1 and CDR2 sequences are MNHEY and SMNVEV (reference sequence). The CDR3, as DNA: TGTGCCAGCAGTGTAAGCGGGAGCTCCTACAATGAGCAGTTCTTC. Translated: CASSVSGSSYNEQFF.

This chain links TRBV19 with TRBJ2-1, with 7 bases matching TRBD2. This CDR3 has 15 residues. Trimming took 7 bases from V and 3 from J; bases not matched to a gene: 9. Germline CDR1 LNHDA, CDR2 SQIVND (reference sequence). CDR3 sequence: CASTSELAVYNEQFF. The DNA for the CDR3 is TGTGCCAGTACATCTGAGCTAGCGGTCTACAATGAGCAGTTCTTC.

The chain links TRBV7-9 to TRBJ2-7; 8 bases align to TRBD2. The ends lost 4 bases at V and 0 bases at J; junction bases unmatched: 5. The CDR3 loop spans 15 amino acids. CDR1 is SEHNR and CDR2 is FQNEAQ in the germline V gene (reference sequence). CDR3 coding DNA: TGTGCCAGCAGCTCGGTCGGGGGGGCCTCCTACGAGCAGTACTTC. It is translated as CASSSVGGASYEQYF.

The rearrangement uses TRBV5-4 and TRBJ1-1; D is possibly TRBD1 (6 bases). Germline V gives CDR1 SGHNT, CDR2 YYREEE (reference sequence). Between the trimmed V and J ends, which lost 0 bases and 0 bases, there was a span of 12 bases. The CDR3 has 16 residues. In DNA, the CDR3 is TGTGCCAGCAGCTTGGACCACAGGGACATGAACACTGAAGCTTTCTTT. Translated: CASSLDHRDMNTEAFF. Looking up the rest from reference TRBV5-4 and TRBJ1-1 gives the full variable domain: ETGVTQSPTHLIKTRGQQVTLRCSSQSGHNTVSWYQQALGQGPQFIFQYYREEENGRGNFPPRFSGLQFPNYSSELNVNALELDDSALYLCASSLDHRDMNTEAFFGQGTRLTVV.

J is TRBJ2-7 and V is TRBV27; TRBD1 might be the D (6 bases). V dropped 3 bases and J dropped 5 bases, with 17 bases sitting between them. The CDR3 consists of 15 residues. Germline loops: CDR1 MNHEY, CDR2 SMNVEV (reference sequence). CDR3 residues: CASSFIPPDSHEQYF. In DNA, the CDR3 is TGTGCCAGCAGTTTTATACCTCCGGACAGTCACGAGCAGTACTTC.

The chain links TRBV11-2 to TRBJ1-6; D is perhaps TRBD1 (6 bases). The V end lost 5 bases, the J end lost 7 bases, and 12 bases lay between the germline ends. The CDR3 is 14 amino acids. CDR1 SGHAT and CDR2 FQNNGV come from the germline V gene. CDR3 amino acids: CASSDRDINSPLHF. CDR3 in DNA: TGTGCCAGCAGCGACCGGGACATCAATTCACCCCTCCACTTT.

The rearrangement links TRBV27 to TRBJ1-6; D is unresolved. This CDR3 contains 14 residues. In germline, CDR1 is MNHEY, CDR2 SMNVEV (reference sequence). The germline V and J ends were trimmed by 2 bases and 7 bases, with 9 bases remaining between them. The CDR3 region is CASSLTEANSPLHF. Written as DNA, the CDR3 is TGTGCCAGCAGTTTAACAGAGGCAAATTCACCCCTCCACTTT.

The rearrangement joins TRBV27 to TRBJ2-1; possibly TRBD1 for D (5 bases). Germline-derived CDR1 and CDR2 are MNHEY and SMNVEV (reference sequence). V lost 4 bases and J lost 4, with 8 bases in between. CDR3 length: 13 amino acids. CDR3 nucleotide sequence: TGTGCCAGCAGTTCAACAGGATACAATGAGCAGTTCTTC. Amino acid sequence: CASSSTGYNEQFF.

The chain uses TRBV4-3 and TRBJ1-1; TRBD1 is a possible D gene (5 bases). The CDR3 loop spans 13 amino acids. Germline CDR1 is LGHNA and CDR2 is YSLEER. Deletions cut 1 base from V and 5 bases from J, with 8 bases between. The CDR3 bases are TGCGCCAGCAGCCAAGCCAGGGTTACTGAAGCTTTCTTT. Translated, it gives CASSQARVTEAFF.

The chain couples TRBV27 to TRBJ2-7; 7 bases fit TRBD1. With V trimmed by 5 bases and J by 5 bases, 6 bases remained unmatched. Germline V gene lookup returns CDR1 MNHEY and CDR2 SMNVEV (reference sequence). This CDR3 comprises 13 residues. The CDR3 reads CASSLRQGHEQYF. The CDR3 nucleotides read TGTGCCAGCAGTCTCCGACAGGGCCACGAGCAGTACTTC.

The J gene is TRBJ2-3, the V gene TRBV30, with 9 bases matching TRBD1. Germline assignment: CDR1 GTSNPN and CDR2 SVGIG (reference sequence). This CDR3 has 14 residues. The V segment lost 4 bases and the J segment 9 bases; nucleotides outside the gene matches: 11. Here the CDR3 reads CAWNRGTGLETQYF. In DNA, the CDR3 is TGTGCCTGGAACAGAGGGACAGGGTTGGAGACGCAGTATTTT.

This chain uses TRBV30 with TRBJ2-4; weak D call: TRBD2 (5 bases). The CDR3 runs 16 residues. Germline V gives CDR1 GTSNPN, CDR2 SVGIG (reference sequence). The V end lost 1 base, the J end lost 3 bases, and 16 bases lay between the germline ends. CDR3 nucleotide sequence: TGTGCCTGGAGTGAGTTTCCGGGGTCGGACAAAAACATTCAGTACTTC. Translation gives CAWSEFPGSDKNIQYF.

This clone was seen once. The chain couples TRBV7-9 to TRBJ1-4, with D unresolved. V was shortened by 4 bases and J by 11 bases, with 11 bases between the two germline ends. The germline CDR1 and CDR2 sequences are SEHNR and FQNEAQ (reference sequence). CDR3 size: 12 residues. The CDR3 is CASSSYIQKLFF. CDR3 sequence (DNA): TGTGCCAGCAGCTCCTACATCCAGAAACTGTTTTTT.

V is TRBV2 and J is TRBJ1-1, with D tentatively TRBD1 (6 bases). The CDR3 consists of 15 residues. With 4 bases removed from V and 3 bases from J, the gap between germline ends came to 15 bases. CDR1 is SNHLY, CDR2 FYNNEI, per germline. The CDR3 coding sequence is TGTGCCAGCAGTGCCGCCGGACAGAGGGACACTGAAGCTTTCTTT. Translated: CASSAAGQRDTEAFF.

The chain carries TRBV6-5 and TRBJ1-6; the match to TRBD1 covers 7 bases. The CDR3 is 14 amino acids. Germline loops: CDR1 MNHEY, CDR2 SVGAGI. The V segment lost 2 bases and the J segment 10 bases; nucleotides outside the gene matches: 5. This CDR3 is CASSYPQGGSPLHF. The CDR3 DNA reads TGTGCCAGCAGTTACCCCCAGGGGGGGTCACCCCTCCACTTT.